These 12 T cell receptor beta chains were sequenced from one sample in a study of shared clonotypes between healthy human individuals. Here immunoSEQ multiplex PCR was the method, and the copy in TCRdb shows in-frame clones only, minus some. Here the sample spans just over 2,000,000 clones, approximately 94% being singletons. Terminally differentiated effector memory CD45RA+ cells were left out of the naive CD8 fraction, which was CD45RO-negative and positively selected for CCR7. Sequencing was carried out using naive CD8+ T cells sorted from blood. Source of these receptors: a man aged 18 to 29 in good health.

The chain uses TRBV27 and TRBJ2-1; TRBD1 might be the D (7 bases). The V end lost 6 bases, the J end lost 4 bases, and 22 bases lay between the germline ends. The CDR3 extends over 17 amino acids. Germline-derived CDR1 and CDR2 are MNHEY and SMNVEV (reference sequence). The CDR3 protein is CASSSIPAGGRYNEQFF. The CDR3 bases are TGTGCCAGCAGCTCCATCCCGGCAGGGGGGAGGTACAATGAGCAGTTCTTC.

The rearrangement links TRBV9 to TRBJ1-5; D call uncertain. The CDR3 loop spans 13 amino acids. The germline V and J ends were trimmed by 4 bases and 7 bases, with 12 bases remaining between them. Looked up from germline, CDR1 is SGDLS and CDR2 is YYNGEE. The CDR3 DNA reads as TGTGCCAGCAGCCCCGCGCCGGGGCAGCCCCAGCATTTT. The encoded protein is CASSPAPGQPQHF. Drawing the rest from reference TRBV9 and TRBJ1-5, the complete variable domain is DSGVTQTPKHLITATGQRVTLRCSPRSGDLSVYWYQQSLDQGLQFLIQYYNGEERAKGNILERFSAQQFPDLHSELNLSSLELGDSALYFCASSPAPGQPQHFGDGTRLSIL.

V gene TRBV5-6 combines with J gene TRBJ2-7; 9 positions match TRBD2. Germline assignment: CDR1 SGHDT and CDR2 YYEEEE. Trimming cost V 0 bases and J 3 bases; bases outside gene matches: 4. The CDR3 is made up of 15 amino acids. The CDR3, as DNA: TGTGCCAGCAGCTTGGCTCTAGCGGGGAACTACGAGCAGTACTTC. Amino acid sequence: CASSLALAGNYEQYF.

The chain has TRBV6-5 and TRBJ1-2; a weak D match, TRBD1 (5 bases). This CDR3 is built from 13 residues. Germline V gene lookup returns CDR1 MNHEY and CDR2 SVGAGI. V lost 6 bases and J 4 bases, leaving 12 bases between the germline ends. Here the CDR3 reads CASSPRVSYGYTF. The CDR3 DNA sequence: TGTGCCAGCAGCCCCAGGGTTTCCTATGGCTACACCTTC.

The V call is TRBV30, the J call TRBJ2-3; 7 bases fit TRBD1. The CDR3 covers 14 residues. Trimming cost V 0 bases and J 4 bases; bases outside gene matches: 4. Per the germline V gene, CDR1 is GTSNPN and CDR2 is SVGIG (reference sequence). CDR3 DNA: TGTGCCTGGAGTGTGACGGGACAGTCAGATACGCAGTATTTT. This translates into CAWSVTGQSDTQYF. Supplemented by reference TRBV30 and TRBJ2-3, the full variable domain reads SQTIHQWPATLVQPVGSPLSLECTVEGTSNPNLYWYRQAAGRGLQLLFYSVGIGQISSEVPQNLSASRPQDRQFILSSKKLLLSDSGFYLCAWSVTGQSDTQYFGPGTRLTVL.

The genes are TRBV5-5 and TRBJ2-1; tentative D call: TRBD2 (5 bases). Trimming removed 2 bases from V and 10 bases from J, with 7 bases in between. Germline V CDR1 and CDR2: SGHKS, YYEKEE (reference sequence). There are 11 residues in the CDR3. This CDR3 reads CASSFLAEQFF. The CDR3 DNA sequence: TGTGCCAGCAGCTTTTTAGCGGAGCAGTTCTTC.

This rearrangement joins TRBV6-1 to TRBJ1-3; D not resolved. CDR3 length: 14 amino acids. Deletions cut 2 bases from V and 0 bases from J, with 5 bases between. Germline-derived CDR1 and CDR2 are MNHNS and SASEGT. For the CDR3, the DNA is TGTGCCAGCAGTGAATATGACTCTGGAAACACCATATATTTT. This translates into CASSEYDSGNTIYF.

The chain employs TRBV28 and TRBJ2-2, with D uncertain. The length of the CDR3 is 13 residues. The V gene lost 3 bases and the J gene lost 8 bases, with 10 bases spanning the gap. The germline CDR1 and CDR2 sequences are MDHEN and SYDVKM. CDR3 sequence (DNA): TGTGCCAGCAGTTTGCCGGCAGTAGGGGAGCTGTTTTTT. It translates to CASSLPAVGELFF.

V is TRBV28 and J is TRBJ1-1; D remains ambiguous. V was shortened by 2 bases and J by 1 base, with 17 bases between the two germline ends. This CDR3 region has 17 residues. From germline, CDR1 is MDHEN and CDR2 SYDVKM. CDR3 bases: TGTGCCAGCAGTTTAAGGGCCAGCTCTATTACGAACACTGAAGCTTTCTTT. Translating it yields CASSLRASSITNTEAFF.

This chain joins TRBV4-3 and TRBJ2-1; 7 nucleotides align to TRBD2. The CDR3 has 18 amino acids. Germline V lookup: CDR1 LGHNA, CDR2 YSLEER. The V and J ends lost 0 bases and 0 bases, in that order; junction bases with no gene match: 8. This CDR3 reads CASSQDRYGEGSYNEQFF. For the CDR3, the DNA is TGCGCCAGCAGCCAAGATAGGTACGGGGAGGGCTCCTACAATGAGCAGTTCTTC.

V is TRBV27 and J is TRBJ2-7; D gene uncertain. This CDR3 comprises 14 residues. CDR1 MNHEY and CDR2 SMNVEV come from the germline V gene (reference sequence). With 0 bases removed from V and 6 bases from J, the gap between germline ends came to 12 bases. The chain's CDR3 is CASSLSIPPTEQYF. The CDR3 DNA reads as TGTGCCAGCAGTTTATCGATTCCACCGACCGAGCAGTACTTC.

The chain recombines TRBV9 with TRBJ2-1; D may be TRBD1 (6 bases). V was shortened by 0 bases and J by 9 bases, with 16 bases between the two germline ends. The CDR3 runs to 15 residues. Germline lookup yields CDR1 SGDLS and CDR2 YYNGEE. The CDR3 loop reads CASSVAIATGSEQFF. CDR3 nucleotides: TGTGCCAGCAGCGTAGCTATCGCTACAGGGAGTGAGCAGTTCTTC.